These T cell receptor beta chains were read from a single sample in a study of blood T cell repertoires in COVID-19. Assay used: immunoSEQ multiplex PCR; TCRdb lists only in-frame clones, some missing. The sample gives around 260,000 clones, roughly 92% of which show up once; about 2.2% is in the top ten. Sequencing used peripheral blood. The source of these receptors is a woman in her twenties or thirties with COVID-19, enrolled during active disease. Each CDR3 is given with its conserved first and last residue. A D gene is named only where the DNA matches it firmly. The listing skips clone size in some rows; elsewhere it reads once, few, many or a size class.

len	v_gene	d_gene	abundance	j_gene	CDR3aa	CDR3nt
11	TRBV20-1	.	.	TRBJ1-2	CSATDSYGYTF	TGCAGTGCCACGGACAGCTATGGCTACACCTTC
15	TRBV20-1	.	once	TRBJ2-1	CSASKADHSYNEQFF	TGCAGTGCTAGTAAAGCGGACCACTCCTACAATGAGCAGTTCTTC
16	TRBV30	TRBD2	.	TRBJ2-5	CAWSLSRSSGQETQYF	TGTGCCTGGAGTCTCTCCAGGTCTAGCGGCCAAGAGACCCAGTACTTC
13	TRBV21-1	.	.	TRBJ1-1	CASSKGRITEAFF	TGTGCCAGCAGCAAAGGGCGGATCACTGAAGCTTTCTTT
18	TRBV4-1	TRBD2	.	TRBJ2-1	CASSQGLAGVWAYNEQFF	TGCGCCAGCAGCCAAGGCCTAGCGGGAGTTTGGGCCTACAATGAGCAGTTCTTC
15	TRBV9	TRBD2	.	TRBJ2-7	CASSVGLAGAYEQYF	TGTGCCAGCAGCGTAGGCTTAGCGGGAGCTTACGAGCAGTACTTC
13	TRBV2	.	.	TRBJ1-1	CASRGGANTEAFF	TGTGCCAGCAGAGGGGGGGCCAACACTGAAGCTTTCTTT
14	TRBV10-3	.	.	TRBJ1-5	CAISESGGNQPQHF	TGTGCCATCAGTGAGTCCGGAGGAAATCAGCCCCAGCATTTT
15	TRBV28	TRBD1	.	TRBJ2-7	CASSSRGSYSYEQYF	TGTGCCAGCAGTTCCAGGGGGAGCTACTCCTACGAGCAGTACTTC
18	TRBV7-8	TRBD2	few	TRBJ2-1	CASSSRTSGSGELNEQFF	TGTGCCAGCAGCTCTCGGACTAGCGGGAGTGGAGAACTCAATGAGCAGTTCTTC